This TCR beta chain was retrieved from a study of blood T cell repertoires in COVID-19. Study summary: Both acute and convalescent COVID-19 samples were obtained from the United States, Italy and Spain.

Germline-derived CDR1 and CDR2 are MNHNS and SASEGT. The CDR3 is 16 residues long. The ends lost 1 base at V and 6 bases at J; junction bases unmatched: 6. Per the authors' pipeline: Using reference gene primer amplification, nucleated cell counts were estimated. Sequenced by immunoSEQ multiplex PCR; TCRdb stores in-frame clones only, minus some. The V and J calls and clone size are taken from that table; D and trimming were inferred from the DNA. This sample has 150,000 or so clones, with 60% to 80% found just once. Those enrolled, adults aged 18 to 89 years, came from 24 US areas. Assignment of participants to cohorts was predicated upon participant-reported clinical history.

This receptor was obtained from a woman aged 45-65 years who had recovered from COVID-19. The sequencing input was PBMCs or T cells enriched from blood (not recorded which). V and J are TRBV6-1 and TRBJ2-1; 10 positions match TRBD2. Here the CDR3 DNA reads TGTGCCAGCAGTGAAGTCGGTCTAGCGGGAGCCAATGAGCAGTTCTTC. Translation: CASSEVGLAGANEQFF.